The sequence of this TCR beta chain was determined in a study of blood T cells in healthy people across ages. A second PCR, run for roughly 7 to 12 cycles, used a sample-barcoded 5' primer plus a J-beta primer mix. TCRdb re-analysed the 5' RACE reads in MiXCR, keeping a single row per CDR3 protein. The table lists approximately 490,000 distinct CDR3 sequences, 20% to 30% of them singletons, with approximately 8.7% in the top ten. Samples each had at least 6 micrograms of total RNA extracted. CDR3 length equals 13 residues. Trimming stripped 5 bases from V and 4 bases from J, with 11 bases between. CDR1 PRHDT and CDR2 FYEKMQ come from the germline V gene (reference sequence). This clonotype was counted only a few times. This sample also belongs to another study, concerning T cells of mothers and their children. That source reports: The study sampled a few healthy Caucasian mothers and their six children. Related mother-child pairs showed slightly, non-significantly higher overlap than unrelated pairs. No persistent microchimeric T cell clones were detected at around 100 clones per million clonotypes sensitivity.

This sequence originates from a boy younger than 18 in good health. The chain is built from TRBV13 and TRBJ1-2, with D unresolved. Sequencing input: blood. The CDR3 reads CASSPLVRYGYTF. The CDR3 DNA is TGTGCCAGCAGCCCCCTGGTGCGCTATGGCTACACCTTC.